What follows describes a single TCR beta chain. Germline V gene lookup returns CDR1 SGHRS and CDR2 YFSETQ. With 4 bases removed from V and 6 bases from J, the gap between germline ends came to 7 bases. CDR3 size: 12 residues. This sample was included in a study of blood T cell repertoires in COVID-19. Some clones are missing from TCRdb's copy, which holds only in-frame ones; the method was immunoSEQ multiplex PCR. This sample yields tens of thousands of clones, of which 80% are seen a single time; under 5.5% belongs to the top ten. The gene calls are TRBV5-1 and TRBJ1-4, with D hard to call. Input material: peripheral blood. This clonotype originated in a woman between 65 and 79 years old with acute or convalescent COVID-19. CDR3 DNA sequence: TGCGCCAGCAGCAAGGAGGATGAAAAACTGTTTTTT. Translation gives CASSKEDEKLFF.